This T cell receptor (beta chain) comes out of a study of T cell repertoires in cytomegalovirus infection. V was clipped by 1 base and J by 0 bases; unmatched bases: 1. The CDR3 runs 15 residues. The germline gives CDR1 MNHEY, CDR2 SVGEGT. TCRdb ran MiXCR on the reads and lists one entry per CDR3 protein. There are around 740,000 distinct CDR3 sequences in the sample; 35% occur only once, and around 3% lies in the top ten. The sequenced sample consisted of PBMCs. V gene TRBV6-2 or TRBV6-3 combines with J gene TRBJ2-5, with TRBD1 matching over 8 bases. This TCR derives from a human donor in good health (CMV status not recorded). Some clones in this sample may be carry-over from other donors' samples. This CDR3 is CASSYLDRDQETQYF. The DNA for the CDR3 is TGTGCCAGCAGTTACTTGGACAGGGACCAAGAGACCCAGTACTTC.